These 26 T cell receptor beta chains share one sample of origin, sequenced in a study of cytomegalovirus exposure and HLA in healthy donors. Data came from immunoSEQ multiplex PCR; TCRdb stores just in-frame clones and leaves some out. Among about 360,000 clones listed, just over 85% were seen once. The sample comprised PBMCs. The receptors here all came from a woman between 18 and 29 years old in good health and CMV-seronegative.

V gene TRBV9 combines with J gene TRBJ2-1; 7 nucleotides line up with TRBD1. Germline-derived CDR1 and CDR2 are SGDLS and YYNGEE. The CDR3 extends over 15 amino acids. The ends lost 0 bases at V and 2 bases at J; junction bases unmatched: 2. For the CDR3, the DNA is TGTGCCAGCAGCGTAGAAGGACAGGCCTACAATGAGCAGTTCTTC. It codes for CASSVEGQAYNEQFF. The entire variable domain, with the rest obtained from reference TRBV9 and TRBJ2-1, is as follows: DSGVTQTPKHLITATGQRVTLRCSPRSGDLSVYWYQQSLDQGLQFLIQYYNGEERAKGNILERFSAQQFPDLHSELNLSSLELGDSALYFCASSVEGQAYNEQFFGPGTRLTVL.

V usage is TRBV5-6 and J usage is TRBJ2-7, with D maybe TRBD1 (6 bases). CDR3 size: 18 residues. V was shortened by 4 bases and J by 4 bases, with 27 bases between the two germline ends. Germline lookup yields CDR1 SGHDT and CDR2 YYEEEE. DNA of the CDR3: TGTGCCAGCAGCGGAGGTGAAGGGACAAGGATAATGAGGTACGAGCAGTACTTC. It translates to CASSGGEGTRIMRYEQYF.

The V call is TRBV11-2, the J call TRBJ2-5; D not certain. In germline, CDR1 is SGHAT, CDR2 FQNNGV. The length of the CDR3 is 13 residues. V lost 3 bases and J lost 1, with 6 bases in between. The CDR3 here is CASSFAGQETQYF. The CDR3 bases are TGTGCCAGCAGCTTCGCAGGCCAAGAGACCCAGTACTTC. Filled out from reference TRBV11-2 and TRBJ2-5, the complete variable domain reads EAGVAQSPRYKIIEKRQSVAFWCNPISGHATLYWYQQILGQGPKLLIQFQNNGVVDDSQLPKDRFSAERLKGVDSTLKIQPAKLEDSAVYLCASSFAGQETQYFGPGTRLLVL.

This clone appeared once. The same CDR3 arises from other DNA sequences in this sample as well. The V gene is TRBV5-1, the J gene TRBJ2-5; D remains ambiguous. Germline V gene lookup returns CDR1 SGHRS and CDR2 YFSETQ. The CDR3 sequence is 13 residues long. V was pared by 0 bases and J by 5 bases, with 8 bases between. CDR3 in amino acids: CASSLGPGETQYF. The CDR3 DNA reads as TGCGCCAGCAGCTTGGGGCCTGGTGAGACCCAGTACTTC. Filled out from reference TRBV5-1 and TRBJ2-5, the complete variable domain reads KAGVTQTPRYLIKTRGQQVTLSCSPISGHRSVSWYQQTPGQGLQFLFEYFSETQRNKGNFPGRFSGRQFSNSRSEMNVSTLELGDSALYLCASSLGPGETQYFGPGTRLLVL.

This chain connects TRBV2 to TRBJ1-5; D not resolved. V gave up 7 bases and J gave up 11 bases, with 24 bases separating them. The germline V gene has CDR1 SNHLY and CDR2 FYNNEI. This CDR3 has 15 amino acids. The CDR3 DNA reads as TGTGCCAGCACCATTTCGAACACGGGGAGAGGAGCCCAGCATTTT. It is translated as CASTISNTGRGAQHF.

As to this clone: The junction departs from germline at one end; a sequencing error may be responsible. The chain carries TRBV5-6 and TRBJ2-2; the match to TRBD1 covers 11 bases. CDR1 and CDR2 from the germline V gene are SGHDT and YYEEEE. The CDR3 totals 19 residues. CDR3 DNA: TGTGCCAGCAGCTTGGGTGCCGGGACAGGGGGGTCGAAGACCGGGGAGCTGTTTTTT. This sequence encodes CASSLGAGTGGSKTGELFF. Variable domain in full (rest from reference TRBV5-6 and TRBJ2-2): DAGVTQSPTHLIKTRGQQVTLRCSPKSGHDTVSWYQQALGQGPQFIFQYYEEEERQRGNFPDRFSGHQFPNYSSELNVNALLLGDSALYLCASSLGAGTGGSKTGELFFGEGSRLTVL.

The chain is built from TRBV6-6 and TRBJ1-1, with 7 bases matching TRBD1. V gave up 4 bases and J gave up 5 bases; unmatched junction bases: 4. This CDR3 has 13 residues. Germline lookup yields CDR1 MNHNY and CDR2 SVGAGI (reference sequence). The CDR3, as DNA: TGTGCCAGCAGTTCAGGGGGTCAAACTGAAGCTTTCTTT. Protein product: CASSSGGQTEAFF.

The chain employs TRBV6-5 and TRBJ2-5, with TRBD2 matching 11 bases. The CDR3 totals 16 residues. Trimming at V came to 2 bases and at J to 5 bases, leaving 7 bases not matched to a gene. CDR1 is MNHEY, CDR2 SVGAGI, per germline. The CDR3 DNA follows: TGTGCCAGCAGTTACCTTATAGCGGGGGGGGCGGAGACCCAGTACTTC. This encodes CASSYLIAGGAETQYF.

The chain combines TRBV30 with TRBJ1-2; D call uncertain. Trimming removed 0 bases from V and 3 bases from J, with 11 bases in between. CDR1 and CDR2 from the germline V gene are GTSNPN and SVGIG (reference sequence). The CDR3 has 14 residues. DNA for the CDR3: TGTGCCTGGAGTGTACGTGTGGGCTACTATGGCTACACCTTC. Amino acid sequence: CAWSVRVGYYGYTF.

This clone has just one count. This sequence joins TRBV19 and TRBJ1-1, with no clear D. The CDR3 extends over 12 amino acids. The V and J ends lost 5 bases and 5 bases respectively, with 9 bases between them. Germline loops: CDR1 LNHDA, CDR2 SQIVND (reference sequence). The CDR3 DNA reads as TGTGCCAGTAGTGCGACCGGGACTGAAGCTTTCTTT. Translated, it gives CASSATGTEAFF.

The chain couples TRBV4-1 to TRBJ1-1, with 7 bases lining up with TRBD1. CDR3 size: 13 residues. The germline V gene encodes CDR1 MGHRA and CDR2 YSYEKL. The V and J ends lost 5 bases and 8 bases, in that order; junction bases with no gene match: 8. CDR3 bases: TGCGCCAGCAGCACCCGACAGGGAAGGGAAGCTTTCTTT. Translated: CASSTRQGREAFF.

The chain employs TRBV21-1 and TRBJ2-2; whether TRBD1, the table's D call, matches the DNA was not checked. TRBV21-1 is labeled a pseudogene. The CDR3 runs to 15 residues. The CDR3 spells CASSKGTARTGELFF. CDR3 coding DNA: TGTGCCAGCAGCAAAGGTACAGCAAGAACCGGGGAGCTGTTTTTT.

J is TRBJ1-2 and V is TRBV10-3; D is ambiguous. CDR3 length: 16 residues. The V gene lost 0 bases and the J gene lost 1 base, with 12 bases spanning the gap. CDR1 is ENHRY and CDR2 is SYGVKD in the germline V gene. The CDR3 DNA sequence: TGTGCCATCAGTGAGTCGCAGACATTACTTAACTATGGCTACACCTTC. Residues: CAISESQTLLNYGYTF.

This rearrangement joins TRBV4-2 to TRBJ2-1; 10 bases are shared with TRBD2. This CDR3 is 19 amino acids long. Trimming removed 1 base from V and 1 base from J; junction bases left unmatched: 10. Germline CDR1 reads LGHNA; CDR2 reads YNFKEQ. The CDR3, as DNA: TGTGCCAGCAGCCAAGCTGGGACTAGCGACTTGCGATCCTACAATGAGCAGTTCTTC. Protein: CASSQAGTSDLRSYNEQFF.

In this sample, this clone turned up a few times. V usage is TRBV2 and J usage is TRBJ1-5; D is possibly TRBD1 (5 bases). Germline assignment: CDR1 SNHLY and CDR2 FYNNEI. Deletions cut 2 bases from V and 3 bases from J, with 11 bases between. The CDR3 runs 15 residues. In nucleotides, the CDR3 is TGTGCCAGCAGTGAAAGCCCGGGGGTCAATCAGCCCCAGCATTTT. Its translation: CASSESPGVNQPQHF.

The rearrangement links TRBV2 to TRBJ2-5, with 12 bases identical to TRBD2. Trimming at V came to 6 bases and at J to 5 bases, leaving 7 bases not matched to a gene. The length of the CDR3 is 15 residues. Germline V CDR1 and CDR2: SNHLY, FYNNEI. CDR3 loop: CASRRTSGELETQYF. The DNA for the CDR3 is TGTGCCAGCAGAAGGACTAGCGGGGAGTTGGAGACCCAGTACTTC.

The rearrangement links TRBV6-5 to TRBJ2-1; maybe TRBD2 (5 bases). The CDR3 runs 15 residues. V gave up 7 bases and J gave up 0 bases, with 13 bases separating them. CDR1 is MNHEY and CDR2 is SVGAGI in the germline V gene. The CDR3 reads CASMVLADSYNEQFF. Written as DNA, the CDR3 is TGTGCCAGCATGGTGCTAGCAGACTCCTACAATGAGCAGTTCTTC.

The V gene is TRBV6-1, the J gene TRBJ1-2; possibly TRBD1 for D (6 bases). The germline V and J ends were trimmed by 2 bases and 4 bases, with 14 bases remaining between them. The V gene's germline CDR1 is MNHNS and CDR2 SASEGT. This CDR3 contains 15 residues. CDR3 region: CASSERIRTVYGYTF. CDR3 bases: TGTGCCAGCAGTGAAAGGATCAGGACAGTCTATGGCTACACCTTC.

This clone occurred once. The rearrangement joins TRBV10-3 to TRBJ2-2, with D possibly TRBD2 on 5 matching bases. Trimming stripped 0 bases from V and 4 bases from J, with 12 bases between. The CDR3 sequence is 16 residues long. Germline lookup yields CDR1 ENHRY and CDR2 SYGVKD. The chain's CDR3 is CAISESEGVGTGELFF. Here the CDR3 DNA reads TGTGCCATCAGTGAGTCCGAGGGAGTGGGCACCGGGGAGCTGTTTTTT.

This chain connects TRBV10-2 to TRBJ2-1, with D perhaps TRBD1 (5 bases). Trimming took 7 bases from V and 5 from J, leaving 18 bases between them. This CDR3 spans 15 amino acids. Germline V CDR1 and CDR2: WSHSY, SAAADI. Here the CDR3 DNA reads TGCGCCAGCATGGACCCCCGGACACACAACAATGAGCAGTTCTTC. Translating gives CASMDPRTHNNEQFF.

J is TRBJ2-7 and V is TRBV2; D ambiguous. The CDR3 is 14 amino acids. Germline lookup yields CDR1 SNHLY and CDR2 FYNNEI. Trimming left V 3 bases short and J 2 bases short, with 11 bases between. DNA for the CDR3: TGTGCCAGCAGTGAGTCTGTCTACGCCTACGAGCAGTACTTC. Protein product: CASSESVYAYEQYF.

The chain links TRBV5-1 to TRBJ1-2; 7 nucleotides align to TRBD1. The CDR3 spans 13 residues. Germline CDR1 SGHRS, CDR2 YFSETQ. V dropped 4 bases and J dropped 6; count of bases not matched to a gene: 6. CDR3 in amino acids: CASSVGTDNGYTF. In DNA form, the CDR3 reads TGCGCCAGCAGCGTCGGGACAGATAATGGCTACACCTTC.

The rearrangement links TRBV29-1 to TRBJ1-2, with 10 bases aligning to TRBD1. This CDR3 contains 15 residues. V lost 6 bases and J lost 5; bases outside the gene matches: 12. From germline, CDR1 is SQVTM and CDR2 ANQGSEA. CDR3: CSVPFETGGRYGYTF. CDR3 coding DNA: TGCAGCGTACCCTTTGAGACAGGGGGCAGGTATGGCTACACCTTC.

This sequence joins TRBV9 and TRBJ2-1; a possible D gene is TRBD1 (6 bases). Germline CDR1 reads SGDLS; CDR2 reads YYNGEE. The CDR3 totals 16 residues. Trimming left V 4 bases short and J 4 bases short, with 18 bases between. Here the CDR3 reads CASSTSGTNPYNEQFF. The CDR3 DNA reads as TGTGCCAGCAGCACCTCGGGGACAAACCCTTACAATGAGCAGTTCTTC. Based on the CDR3 plus reference TRBV9 and TRBJ2-1, the full variable domain is DSGVTQTPKHLITATGQRVTLRCSPRSGDLSVYWYQQSLDQGLQFLIQYYNGEERAKGNILERFSAQQFPDLHSELNLSSLELGDSALYFCASSTSGTNPYNEQFFGPGTRLTVL.

This clone was seen once. The V call is TRBV11-2, the J call TRBJ1-5; no clear D. Germline values: CDR1 SGHAT, CDR2 FQNNGV. There are 14 residues in the CDR3. V lost 1 base, J lost 0 bases, and 4 bases lay in between. In DNA form, the CDR3 reads TGTGCCAGCAGCTTAGCAGATAGCAATCAGCCCCAGCATTTT. Translation: CASSLADSNQPQHF.

The rearrangement links TRBV6-5 to TRBJ2-7; 7 nucleotides agree with TRBD1. CDR1 and CDR2 from the germline V gene are MNHEY and SVGAGI. The CDR3 consists of 14 residues. The trim removed 0 bases at V and 6 bases at J, leaving 5 bases unmatched. The CDR3 loop reads CASSYSRQGSEQYF. CDR3 DNA: TGTGCCAGCAGTTACTCGAGACAGGGTAGCGAGCAGTACTTC.